The 24 T cell receptor beta chains in this list originate from one sample, sequenced in a study of fetal regulatory T cell absence and autoimmunity. Sequencing was performed with immunoSEQ multiplex PCR; in TCRdb, only in-frame clones are kept and a portion is missing. This table has about 46,000 clones, about 80% appearing once. Sequencing used cord blood. These receptors originate from a newborn boy with IPEX syndrome.

The chain links TRBV6-1 to TRBJ2-1; the D gene is possibly TRBD2 (6 bases). The CDR3 has 15 amino acids. Germline values: CDR1 MNHNS, CDR2 SASEGT. Trimming removed 2 bases from V and 12 bases from J, with 20 bases in between. In DNA, the CDR3 is TGTGCCAGCAGTGAATGGTTGTTAGCGGCCGTCTGGCAGTTCTTC. Protein product: CASSEWLLAAVWQFF.

The chain joins TRBV25-1 to TRBJ2-7, with TRBD1 identical over 7 bases. Germline V lookup: CDR1 MGHDK, CDR2 SYGVNS. The CDR3 has 14 residues. V lost 5 bases to trimming and J lost 3 bases; unmatched junction nucleotides: 7. CDR3 bases: TGTGCCAGCAGTCTACCAGGGACAGTCTACGAGCAGTACTTC. Protein product: CASSLPGTVYEQYF.

The chain is built from TRBV28 and TRBJ1-2; unclear D gene. Trimming pared 5 bases from V and 0 bases from J, leaving 10 bases between. The CDR3 has 14 amino acids. Germline loops: CDR1 MDHEN, CDR2 SYDVKM. The CDR3 region is CASSPDIPNYGYTF. DNA for the CDR3: TGTGCCAGCAGTCCCGATATACCTAACTATGGCTACACCTTC.

The chain couples TRBV5-1 to TRBJ2-7, with D maybe TRBD1 (6 bases). Looked up from germline, CDR1 is SGHRS and CDR2 is YFSETQ. The ends were cut back, 5 bases at V and 5 bases at J, with 11 bases in the middle. The CDR3 has 12 residues. In DNA form, the CDR3 reads TGCGCCAGCAGTATTCACAGGGACGAGCAGTACTTC. As protein: CASSIHRDEQYF.

The rearrangement joins TRBV6-5 to TRBJ1-6, with D perhaps matching TRBD1 (6 bases). The CDR3 sequence is 15 residues long. Trimming pared 6 bases from V and 10 bases from J, leaving 19 bases between. From germline, CDR1 is MNHEY and CDR2 SVGAGI. The CDR3, as DNA: TGTGCCAGCAGCAGGGTGGGGGCCGGGGGGTCACCCCTCCACTTT. This gives the protein CASSRVGAGGSPLHF.

CDR3 nucleotides: TGTGCTAGTGGTTTGGAGGGGGCCGGGGAGCTGTTTTTT. Protein: CASGLEGAGELFF. The rearrangement links TRBV12-5 to TRBJ2-2; D perhaps matches TRBD1 (6 bases). The CDR3 has 13 amino acids. V lost 1 base, J lost 6 bases, and 6 bases lay in between. Germline CDR1 and CDR2: LGHNT and FRNRAP.

A few counts support this clone. V usage is TRBV13 and J usage is TRBJ1-6, with D possibly being TRBD1 (5 bases). V was shortened by 0 bases and J by 8 bases, with 17 bases between the two germline ends. CDR3 length: 17 amino acids. CDR1 is PRHDT, CDR2 FYEKMQ, per germline (reference sequence). The CDR3 is CASSLGGAFSWDSPLHF. The CDR3 DNA sequence: TGTGCCAGCAGCTTAGGCGGGGCATTTAGTTGGGATTCACCCCTCCACTTT.

J is TRBJ2-7 and V is TRBV25-1; the D is unclear. CDR1 and CDR2 from the germline V gene are MGHDK and SYGVNS. Between the trimmed V and J ends, which lost 1 base and 6 bases, there was a span of 13 bases. The CDR3 spans 14 residues. The CDR3 sequence is CASSESALAGEQYF. DNA of the CDR3: TGTGCCAGCAGTGAATCCGCCCTCGCCGGCGAGCAGTACTTC.

The genes are TRBV27 and TRBJ2-7; the match to TRBD1 covers 9 bases. The V gene's germline CDR1 is MNHEY and CDR2 SMNVEV (reference sequence). The CDR3 has 14 amino acids. V gave up 5 bases and J gave up 3 bases; unmatched junction bases: 5. In DNA, the CDR3 is TGTGCCAGCAGTCCCGGGACAGGGTACTACGAGCAGTACTTC. It specifies CASSPGTGYYEQYF.

This chain connects TRBV19 to TRBJ2-3; D unclear. Looked up from germline, CDR1 is LNHDA and CDR2 is SQIVND (reference sequence). With 1 base removed from V and 1 base from J, the gap between germline ends came to 9 bases. The length of the CDR3 is 15 residues. The CDR3 DNA is TGTGCCAGTAGTATAGCCCGGATCGGCACAGATACGCAGTATTTT. This translates into CASSIARIGTDTQYF.

The CDR3, as DNA: TGTGCCAGCAGCCCAATGCTGGGGGGCTACGAGCAGTACTTC. This gives the protein CASSPMLGGYEQYF. The chain employs TRBV27 and TRBJ2-7, with TRBD2 as a possible D gene (6 bases). Germline-derived CDR1 and CDR2 are MNHEY and SMNVEV (reference sequence). V gave up 6 bases and J gave up 3 bases, with 15 bases separating them. CDR3 length: 14 residues.

This clone was picked up one time. V gene TRBV21-1 combines with J gene TRBJ2-7. TRBV21-1 is classified as a pseudogene. The CDR3 sequence is 15 residues long. CDR3 sequence reads: CASRPEKGAGDEQYF. The CDR3, as DNA: TGTGCCAGCAGACCAGAAAAGGGGGCGGGAGACGAGCAGTACTTC.

The rearrangement uses TRBV7-2 and TRBJ1-3; weak D call: TRBD1 (6 bases). CDR3 size: 14 residues. The germline V gene has CDR1 SGHTA and CDR2 FQGNSA. V was trimmed by 5 bases and J by 0 bases, leaving 8 bases between them. The DNA for the CDR3 is TGTGCCAGCAGCCGGGACAACTCTGGAAACACCATATATTTT. Protein product: CASSRDNSGNTIYF. Based on the CDR3 plus reference TRBV7-2 and TRBJ1-3, the full variable domain is GAGVSQSPSNKVTEKGKDVELRCDPISGHTALYWYRQSLGQGLEFLIYFQGNSAPDKSGLPSDRFSAERTGGSVSTLTIQRTQQEDSAVYLCASSRDNSGNTIYFGEGSWLTVV.

The rearrangement uses TRBV15 and TRBJ2-3, with unresolved D. The ends were cut back, 5 bases at V and 6 bases at J, with 15 bases in the middle. Germline V gene lookup returns CDR1 LNHNV and CDR2 YYDKDF (reference sequence). The CDR3 spans 14 residues. The CDR3 sequence: CATSPSTRPDTQYF. CDR3 coding DNA: TGTGCCACCAGCCCATCGACTCGACCGGATACGCAGTATTTT.

In the case of this clone: The same CDR3 arises from other DNA sequences in this sample as well. The gene calls are TRBV27 and TRBJ2-7, with D unclear. The CDR3 length is 11 residues. Trimming shortened V by 4 bases and J by 4 bases, and 5 bases separated the two germline ends. CDR1 MNHEY and CDR2 SMNVEV come from the germline V gene (reference sequence). CDR3 protein: CASSSGYEQYF. The CDR3 DNA sequence: TGTGCCAGCAGTTCTGGTTACGAGCAGTACTTC.

This chain links TRBV11-3 with TRBJ2-3, with D possibly TRBD2 on 5 matching bases. Trimming took off 5 bases at V and 2 bases at J, with 14 bases between the two ends. Germline values: CDR1 SGHNT, CDR2 YENEEA. The CDR3 length is 15 residues. The CDR3 region has the DNA TGTGCCAGCAGCCCAGAGGCGGGCCTCACAGATACGCAGTATTTT. Translating gives CASSPEAGLTDTQYF. The variable domain in full, with the rest retrieved from reference TRBV11-3 and TRBJ2-3, is EAGVVQSPRYKIIEKKQPVAFWCNPISGHNTLYWYLQNLGQGPELLIRYENEEAVDDSQLPKDRFSAERLKGVDSTLKIQPAELGDSAVYLCASSPEAGLTDTQYFGPGTRLTVL.

The J gene is TRBJ2-5, the V gene TRBV11-1; 10 positions match TRBD2. Per the germline V gene, CDR1 is SGHAT and CDR2 is FQDESV (reference sequence). J was trimmed by 8 bases and V by 4 bases; bases with no gene match: 10. The CDR3 loop spans 15 amino acids. The CDR3 is CASSSQLAGPRTQYF. The CDR3 nucleotides read TGTGCCAGCAGCTCCCAACTAGCGGGGCCGCGTACCCAGTACTTC.

The V call is TRBV15, the J call TRBJ2-3; D not certain. V lost 0 bases, J lost 1 base, and 17 bases lay in between. This CDR3 has 18 amino acids. Germline V gives CDR1 LNHNV, CDR2 YYDKDF (reference sequence). The chain's CDR3 is CATSRDDDPSGGTDTQYF. DNA of the CDR3: TGTGCCACCAGCAGAGATGACGACCCCTCGGGTGGCACAGATACGCAGTATTTT.

V usage is TRBV6-5 and J usage is TRBJ1-3; the D is unclear. This CDR3 is built from 10 residues. Deletions cut 6 bases from V and 9 bases from J, with 6 bases between. Germline CDR1 reads MNHEY; CDR2 reads SVGAGI. CDR3 residues: CASRGLTIYF. In nucleotides, the CDR3 is TGTGCCAGCAGGGGTCTCACCATATATTTT.

The chain couples TRBV6-4 to TRBJ2-2, with 11 bases identical to TRBD2. Germline V CDR1 and CDR2: MRHNA, SNTAGT. This CDR3 comprises 15 residues. The V segment lost 6 bases and the J segment 4 bases; nucleotides outside the gene matches: 4. In DNA form, the CDR3 reads TGTGCCAGCAGCATAGCGGGAGGGGTCACCGGGGAGCTGTTTTTT. Translated, it gives CASSIAGGVTGELFF.

DNA for the CDR3: TGCGCCAGCAGCCAACGGACTAGCGGGGACACAGATACGCAGTATTTT. This translates into CASSQRTSGDTDTQYF. This chain connects TRBV4-1 to TRBJ2-3; 12 bases are shared with TRBD2. This CDR3 is 16 amino acids long. Trimming removed 2 bases from V and 2 bases from J; junction bases left unmatched: 2. Germline CDR1 is MGHRA and CDR2 is YSYEKL.

CDR3 bases: TGTGCCAGCAGGCGACAACAGGGAGAGCAGTTCTTC. It codes for CASRRQQGEQFF. The V call is TRBV6-5, the J call TRBJ2-1; TRBD1 might be the D (6 bases). Trimming stripped 6 bases from V and 10 bases from J, with 13 bases between. Germline lookup yields CDR1 MNHEY and CDR2 SVGAGI. The CDR3 covers 12 residues.

A note on this clone: Compared with germline, one end of the junction differs, possibly owing to a read error. The CDR3 protein is CASSSLAGGPSGELFF. The CDR3 coding sequence is TGTGCTAGCAGCTCACTAGCGGGGGGGCCGAGCGGGGAGCTGTTTTTT. The chain has TRBV7-7 and TRBJ2-2; TRBD2 agrees at 13 bases. Looked up from germline, CDR1 is SSHAT and CDR2 is FNYEAQ (reference sequence). The CDR3 contains 16 residues.

The DNA for the CDR3 is TGTGCCAGCAGTGTACCCTGGACTAGCCTTAGCTCCTACAATGAGCAGTTCTTC. It encodes CASSVPWTSLSSYNEQFF. The chain employs TRBV7-9 and TRBJ2-1; 8 bases map to TRBD2. Germline CDR1 is SEHNR and CDR2 is FQNEAQ (reference sequence). The CDR3 runs to 18 residues. The V gene end was trimmed by 6 bases and the J gene end by 0 bases; junction bases not matched to a gene: 13.